The 28 T cell receptor beta chains below come from one sample, sequenced in a study of cytomegalovirus exposure and HLA in healthy donors. Produced via immunoSEQ multiplex PCR; TCRdb's table is partial and in-frame only. The sample has about 360,000 clones, roughly 85% seen once. Sequencing was performed on PBMCs. The source is a woman aged 18-29 years in good health and CMV-seronegative.

The chain joins TRBV15 to TRBJ1-2; no definite D call. Trimming pared 0 bases from V and 7 bases from J, leaving 9 bases between. The CDR3 runs to 13 residues. The germline V gene has CDR1 LNHNV and CDR2 YYDKDF (reference sequence). Here the CDR3 DNA reads TGTGCCACCAGCAGAGATAGGCGGCCTGGCTACACCTTC. This translates into CATSRDRRPGYTF.

V gene TRBV13 combines with J gene TRBJ2-3, with 13 bases aligning to TRBD2. With 5 bases clipped from V and 1 base from J, the junction kept 3 bases outside the gene matches. The CDR3 is 16 residues long. Looked up from germline, CDR1 is PRHDT and CDR2 is FYEKMQ (reference sequence). The CDR3 region has the DNA TGTGCCAGCAGCCCCGGACTAGCGGGGGGCACAGATACGCAGTATTTT. Its translation is CASSPGLAGGTDTQYF.

This clone was picked up a small number of times. Other DNA variants within this sample encode the same CDR3. The chain combines TRBV30 with TRBJ1-5, with 9 bases lining up with TRBD1. V was clipped by 2 bases and J by 4 bases; unmatched bases: 3. The CDR3 sequence is 14 residues long. Germline CDR1 GTSNPN, CDR2 SVGIG (reference sequence). CDR3 in amino acids: CAWSPGQGNQPQHF. CDR3 DNA: TGTGCCTGGAGTCCTGGACAGGGGAATCAGCCCCAGCATTTT.

This chain connects TRBV20-1 to TRBJ1-1; D unresolved. The length of the CDR3 is 11 residues. Germline V CDR1 and CDR2: DFQATT, SNEGSKA (reference sequence). The V gene lost 6 bases and the J gene lost 7 bases, with 12 bases spanning the gap. DNA for the CDR3: TGCAGTGCATTGTTATCCCTTGAAGCTTTCTTT. Residues: CSALLSLEAFF.

This clone was detected once. This chain joins TRBV2 and TRBJ2-1; D unclear. V lost 11 bases to trimming and J lost 4 bases, with 15 bases between them. CDR1 SNHLY and CDR2 FYNNEI come from the germline V gene. The length of the CDR3 is 13 residues. This chain's CDR3 is CASTETGYNEQFF. As DNA, the CDR3 is TGTGCCTCGACTGAGACTGGGTACAATGAGCAGTTCTTC.

This clone came up once. CDR3 region: CASGGGLAGGPFEQYF. CDR3 sequence (DNA): TGTGCCAGTGGGGGCGGATTGGCGGGAGGGCCCTTCGAGCAGTACTTC. The chain uses TRBV28 and TRBJ2-7; 9 nucleotides line up with TRBD2. V dropped 9 bases and J dropped 6; count of bases not matched to a gene: 18. The CDR3 has 16 residues. Germline V CDR1 and CDR2: MDHEN, SYDVKM.

V gene TRBV10-3 combines with J gene TRBJ1-2, with 10 bases lining up with TRBD1. CDR1 and CDR2 (germline): ENHRY, SYGVKD. This CDR3 region has 16 residues. J gave up 6 bases and V 2 bases, and 9 bases lay outside the gene matches. The CDR3 DNA follows: TGTGCCATCAGTGAGAAAAAAGCCGGGACAGGGGATGGCTACACCTTC. Translated, it gives CAISEKKAGTGDGYTF.

The chain is built from TRBV7-9 and TRBJ2-7, with TRBD1 matching 10 bases. The CDR3 totals 15 residues. Germline V gives CDR1 SEHNR, CDR2 FQNEAQ (reference sequence). J lost 3 bases, V lost 3 bases, and 5 bases had no gene match. The DNA for the CDR3 is TGTGCCAGCAGCTTGGACAGGGGGGGAGTCTACGAGCAGTACTTC. Its translation: CASSLDRGGVYEQYF.

The chain joins TRBV27 to TRBJ2-1, with TRBD2 matching over 8 bases. The germline V gene encodes CDR1 MNHEY and CDR2 SMNVEV (reference sequence). V dropped 2 bases and J dropped 0; count of bases not matched to a gene: 3. The CDR3 length is 16 residues. The CDR3 spells CASSLRSGSSYNEQFF. CDR3 coding DNA: TGTGCCAGCAGTTTAAGGAGCGGGAGCTCCTACAATGAGCAGTTCTTC.

The chain couples TRBV6-5 to TRBJ2-1; the D gene is possibly TRBD1 (6 bases). This CDR3 has 16 residues. Trimming took off 4 bases at V and 0 bases at J, with 13 bases between the two ends. Germline lookup yields CDR1 MNHEY and CDR2 SVGAGI. The CDR3: CASSFTGQSSYNEQFF. CDR3 sequence (DNA): TGTGCCAGCAGTTTTACGGGACAAAGCTCCTACAATGAGCAGTTCTTC.

This chain links TRBV2 with TRBJ2-1; possible D gene TRBD2, 6 bases. The CDR3 loop spans 14 amino acids. Per the germline V gene, CDR1 is SNHLY and CDR2 is FYNNEI. Trimming pared 11 bases from V and 7 bases from J, leaving 21 bases between. The CDR3 reads CALYIGGGGNEQFF. The CDR3 DNA is TGTGCCCTTTACATCGGGGGAGGAGGGAATGAGCAGTTCTTC.

This chain uses TRBV7-6 with TRBJ2-7; 11 nucleotides match TRBD2. J was trimmed by 4 bases and V by 1 base; bases with no gene match: 9. Looked up from germline, CDR1 is SGHVS and CDR2 is FNYEAQ. The CDR3 spans 17 residues. Here the CDR3 reads CASSLGSGRAIGYEQYF. CDR3 sequence (DNA): TGTGCCAGCAGCTTAGGTAGCGGGAGGGCCATAGGTTACGAGCAGTACTTC.

This chain joins TRBV27 and TRBJ2-1; 7 nucleotides agree with TRBD2. With 2 bases clipped from V and 5 bases from J, the junction kept 0 bases outside the gene matches. Per germline, CDR1 MNHEY and CDR2 SMNVEV (reference sequence). This CDR3 comprises 13 residues. In DNA form, the CDR3 reads TGTGCCAGCAGTTTAGCGGGAGACAATGAGCAGTTCTTC. Amino acids: CASSLAGDNEQFF.

The chain uses TRBV19 and TRBJ2-1; TRBD2 aligns across 8 bases. This CDR3 region has 15 residues. V lost 3 bases, J lost 5 bases, and 6 bases stayed unmatched. Germline V lookup: CDR1 LNHDA, CDR2 SQIVND (reference sequence). CDR3 DNA: TGTGCCAGTAGTATTGCGGGAGGCTCACACAATGAGCAGTTCTTC. This sequence encodes CASSIAGGSHNEQFF.

The chain has TRBV6-5 and TRBJ2-7; no definite D call. This CDR3 is 12 amino acids long. The V end lost 2 bases, the J end lost 6 bases, and 8 bases lay between the germline ends. The germline V gene encodes CDR1 MNHEY and CDR2 SVGAGI. The CDR3 spells CASSYPSGEQYF. CDR3 nucleotides: TGTGCCAGCAGTTACCCCTCGGGCGAGCAGTACTTC.

V gene TRBV4-1 combines with J gene TRBJ2-7, with TRBD2 identical over 9 bases. There are 16 residues in the CDR3. The V segment lost 4 bases and the J segment 5 bases; nucleotides outside the gene matches: 12. CDR1 MGHRA and CDR2 YSYEKL come from the germline V gene. CDR3 nucleotide sequence: TGCGCCAGCAGCCGCCGACTCGGAGCGGGAGGTAACGAGCAGTACTTC. Translating gives CASSRRLGAGGNEQYF.

This clone has just one count. This chain connects TRBV7-6 to TRBJ1-2; 9 bases fit TRBD1. The CDR3 is 15 residues long. V shed 5 bases and J 7 bases; nucleotides not matched to a gene: 11. Germline assignment: CDR1 SGHVS and CDR2 FNYEAQ. The DNA of the CDR3 is TGTGCCAGCAGCCAAACGCCGGGGACAGGGAGTGGCTACACCTTC. Translated, it gives CASSQTPGTGSGYTF.

The rearrangement uses TRBV6-1 and TRBJ2-7, with D unclear. Germline lookup yields CDR1 MNHNS and CDR2 SASEGT. The CDR3 sequence is 13 residues long. Trimming cost V 6 bases and J 2 bases, with 11 bases left between them. This CDR3 is CASRQSRAYEQYF. In nucleotides, the CDR3 is TGTGCCAGCAGGCAAAGTCGAGCCTACGAGCAGTACTTC.

The chain links TRBV28 to TRBJ1-3; D is unresolved. The CDR3 is 14 amino acids. Germline V gives CDR1 MDHEN, CDR2 SYDVKM. V was trimmed by 6 bases and J by 3 bases, leaving 12 bases between them. The CDR3 DNA is TGTGCCAGCAGCGATGGACTGATTGGAAACACCATATATTTT. Translating gives CASSDGLIGNTIYF.

This chain links TRBV27 with TRBJ2-1; D possibly corresponds to TRBD2 (5 bases). Germline CDR1 reads MNHEY; CDR2 reads SMNVEV (reference sequence). This CDR3 comprises 14 residues. Deletions cut 10 bases from V and 6 bases from J, with 19 bases between. In DNA form, the CDR3 reads TGTGCCACGGCCACTTATCCGGCGGGCAATGAGCAGTTCTTC. Residues: CATATYPAGNEQFF.

This clone was recorded once. The chain has TRBV13 and TRBJ2-7, with D possibly TRBD2 on 6 matching bases. Trimming removed 5 bases at V and 0 bases at J, with 11 bases between. The germline CDR1 and CDR2 sequences are PRHDT and FYEKMQ (reference sequence). The CDR3 has 14 amino acids. The CDR3 coding sequence is TGTGCCAGCAGCAGCGGGTCTGGCTCCTACGAGCAGTACTTC. This translates into CASSSGSGSYEQYF.

J is TRBJ2-7 and V is TRBV14, with D unclear. V dropped 2 bases and J dropped 2 bases, with 7 bases sitting between them. This CDR3 is built from 13 residues. From germline, CDR1 is SGHDN and CDR2 FVKESK. The CDR3 loop is CASSQYATYEQYF. CDR3 sequence (DNA): TGTGCCAGCAGCCAATACGCTACCTACGAGCAGTACTTC.

The J gene is TRBJ2-3, the V gene TRBV30; weak D call: TRBD1 (6 bases). V dropped 8 bases and J dropped 6 bases, with 15 bases sitting between them. Germline lookup yields CDR1 GTSNPN and CDR2 SVGIG (reference sequence). The CDR3 has 12 amino acids. The CDR3 nucleotides read TGTGCCCGAGTGGGGGCGCTCGATACGCAGTATTTT. It yields the protein CARVGALDTQYF.

This clone has more than one count but fewer than ten. J is TRBJ1-1 and V is TRBV6-1, with TRBD1 matching over 9 bases. Looked up from germline, CDR1 is MNHNS and CDR2 is SASEGT. J was trimmed by 3 bases and V by 7 bases; bases with no gene match: 6. This CDR3 region has 14 residues. CDR3 sequence (DNA): TGTGCCAGCACCCAGCGGGACAGGGACACTGAAGCTTTCTTT. Translated: CASTQRDRDTEAFF.

The rearrangement joins TRBV6-1 to TRBJ2-1; the match to TRBD1 covers 9 bases. The CDR3 loop spans 15 amino acids. The ends lost 5 bases at V and 2 bases at J; junction bases unmatched: 4. Germline assignment: CDR1 MNHNS and CDR2 SASEGT. CDR3 in amino acids: CASSTGGAPYNEQFF. CDR3 nucleotide sequence: TGTGCCAGCAGTACAGGGGGCGCTCCCTACAATGAGCAGTTCTTC.

This chain uses TRBV7-6 with TRBJ2-7; the match to TRBD1 covers 7 bases. This CDR3 comprises 15 residues. After removal of 5 bases from V and 5 bases from J, the junction contained 12 bases not matched to a gene. CDR1 is SGHVS and CDR2 is FNYEAQ in the germline V gene. The CDR3 is CASSATRGLTNEQYF. CDR3 nucleotides: TGTGCCAGCAGCGCCACGAGGGGGCTAACAAACGAGCAGTACTTC.

A remark on this clone: A read error may produce the germline difference seen at one junction end. V and J are TRBV7-9 and TRBJ2-5; 10 bases line up with TRBD2. The CDR3 is 14 residues long. Germline V gene data show CDR1 as SEHNR and CDR2 as FQNEAQ (reference sequence). Written as DNA, the CDR3 is TGTGCCAGCAGCATAGCGGGAGGAGGGGAGACCCAGTACTTC. This sequence encodes CASSIAGGGETQYF.

The J gene is TRBJ2-5, the V gene TRBV27, with 11 bases that match TRBD2. V shed 6 bases, J shed 5 bases, and the junction held 8 bases outside the gene matches. Germline V gives CDR1 MNHEY, CDR2 SMNVEV (reference sequence). This CDR3 spans 15 amino acids. CDR3: CASRRLAGGRETQYF. The CDR3 DNA follows: TGTGCCAGCAGGCGATTAGCGGGGGGGCGTGAGACCCAGTACTTC.